A single sample is the source of the 7 T cell receptor beta chains below, sequenced in a study of shared clonotypes between healthy human individuals. The method was immunoSEQ multiplex PCR; TCRdb's version includes in-frame clones alone and lacks a portion of them. The sample has under 2,500,000 clones, nearly 97% seen once. The specimen was naive CD4+ T cells sorted from blood. Subset in this sample: CD45RA+ positively selected. The receptors were sampled from a man aged 18 to 30 in good health.

J is TRBJ2-7 and V is TRBV27; D possibly uses TRBD1 or TRBD2 (5 bases each). There are 16 residues in the CDR3. Per the germline V gene, CDR1 is MNHEY and CDR2 is SMNVEV (reference sequence). V was shortened by 6 bases and J by 1 base, with 19 bases between the two germline ends. The CDR3 bases are TGTGCCAGCAGACGCGACTCGGGGCAGGGATCCTACGAGCAGTACTTC. Its protein is CASRRDSGQGSYEQYF.

The chain carries TRBV19 and TRBJ1-5; 7 positions match TRBD1. The CDR3 contains 13 residues. V was clipped by 10 bases and J by 4 bases; unmatched bases: 7. The germline CDR1 and CDR2 sequences are LNHDA and SQIVND (reference sequence). The CDR3 protein is CATSGTANQPQHF. The DNA of the CDR3 is TGTGCCACCTCGGGGACAGCAAATCAGCCCCAGCATTTT.

The chain has TRBV6-5 and TRBJ1-5; TRBD1 aligns across 10 bases. The junction had 7 bases not matched to a gene; V was cut back by 5 bases and J by 6 bases. This CDR3 has 15 amino acids. Germline V gene data show CDR1 as MNHEY and CDR2 as SVGAGI. CDR3 nucleotide sequence: TGTGCCAGCAGTGTTCGACAGGGGGCGGGTCAGCCCCAGCATTTT. Protein: CASSVRQGAGQPQHF.

This chain connects TRBV7-2 to TRBJ2-7, with 9 bases fitting TRBD1. Unmatched junction bases numbered 9, after V lost 5 bases and J lost 4 bases. The CDR3 consists of 15 residues. Germline loops: CDR1 SGHTA, CDR2 FQGNSA. CDR3 sequence reads: CASSPGRDRVYEQYF. CDR3 DNA sequence: TGTGCCAGCAGCCCGGGTAGGGACAGGGTTTACGAGCAGTACTTC.

The chain couples TRBV7-2 to TRBJ2-2, with 8 nucleotides matching TRBD1. The V segment lost 1 base and the J segment 5 bases; nucleotides outside the gene matches: 6. The CDR3 is 16 amino acids. Germline-derived CDR1 and CDR2 are SGHTA and FQGNSA. DNA of the CDR3: TGTGCCAGCAGCTTAGGGACAGGGAGGTGGACCGGGGAGCTGTTTTTT. Protein product: CASSLGTGRWTGELFF.

The J gene is TRBJ2-1, the V gene TRBV29-1; 8 bases fit TRBD2. Trimming took 3 bases from V and 4 from J; bases not matched to a gene: 5. Germline V CDR1 and CDR2: SQVTM, ANQGSEA. The CDR3 consists of 14 residues. CDR3 nucleotides: TGCAGCGTTGAGAGCGGGAGCGGTTACAATGAGCAGTTCTTC. This translates into CSVESGSGYNEQFF.

The chain carries TRBV30 and TRBJ2-7; no reliable D call. V was trimmed by 5 bases and J by 3 bases, leaving 11 bases between them. Germline V lookup: CDR1 GTSNPN, CDR2 SVGIG (reference sequence). The CDR3 is 12 amino acids. The CDR3 coding sequence is TGTGCCTGGGAAGGAATAGTCTACGAGCAGTACTTC. It specifies CAWEGIVYEQYF.